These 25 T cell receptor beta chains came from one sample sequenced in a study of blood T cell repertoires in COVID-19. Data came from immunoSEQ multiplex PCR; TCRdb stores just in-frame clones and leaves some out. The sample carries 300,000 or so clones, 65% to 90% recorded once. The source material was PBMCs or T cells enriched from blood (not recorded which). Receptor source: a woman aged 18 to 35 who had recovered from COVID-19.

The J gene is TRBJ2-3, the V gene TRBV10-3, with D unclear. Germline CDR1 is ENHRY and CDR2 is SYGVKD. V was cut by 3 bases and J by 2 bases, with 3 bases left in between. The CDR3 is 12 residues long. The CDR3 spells CAISEYTDTQYF. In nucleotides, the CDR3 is TGTGCCATCAGTGAATACACAGATACGCAGTATTTT.

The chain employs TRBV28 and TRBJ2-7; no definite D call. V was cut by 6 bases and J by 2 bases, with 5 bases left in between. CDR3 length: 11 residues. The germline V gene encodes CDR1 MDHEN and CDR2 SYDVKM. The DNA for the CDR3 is TGTGCCAGCAGGACTGCCTACGAGCAGTACTTC. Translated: CASRTAYEQYF. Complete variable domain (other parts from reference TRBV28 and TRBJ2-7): DVKVTQSSRYLVKRTGEKVFLECVQDMDHENMFWYRQDPGLGLRLIYFSYDVKMKEKGDIPEGYSVSREKKERFSLILESASTNQTSMYLCASRTAYEQYFGPGTRLTVT.

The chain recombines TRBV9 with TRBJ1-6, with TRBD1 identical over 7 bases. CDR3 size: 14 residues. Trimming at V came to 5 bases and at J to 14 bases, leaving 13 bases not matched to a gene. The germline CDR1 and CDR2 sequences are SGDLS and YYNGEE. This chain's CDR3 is CASSAGTAPLALHF. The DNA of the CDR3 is TGTGCCAGCAGTGCCGGGACAGCCCCCTTGGCCCTCCACTTT.

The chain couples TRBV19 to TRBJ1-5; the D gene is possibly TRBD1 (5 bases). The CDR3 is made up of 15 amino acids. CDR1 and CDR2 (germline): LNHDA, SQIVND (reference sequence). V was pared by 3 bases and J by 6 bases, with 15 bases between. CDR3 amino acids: CASSIAGSRSQPQHF. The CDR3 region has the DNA TGTGCCAGTAGTATTGCAGGGTCACGGAGTCAGCCCCAGCATTTT.

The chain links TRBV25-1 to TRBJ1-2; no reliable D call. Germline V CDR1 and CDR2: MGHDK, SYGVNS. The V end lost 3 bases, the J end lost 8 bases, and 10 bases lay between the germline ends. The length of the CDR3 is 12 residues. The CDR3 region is CASSERATGYTF. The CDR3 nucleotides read TGTGCCAGCAGTGAGCGAGCGACGGGCTACACCTTC.

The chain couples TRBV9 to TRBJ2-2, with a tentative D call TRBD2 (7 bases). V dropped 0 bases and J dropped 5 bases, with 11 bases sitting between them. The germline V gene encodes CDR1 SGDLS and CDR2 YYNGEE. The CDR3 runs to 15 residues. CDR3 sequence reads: CASSVAGGGTGELFF. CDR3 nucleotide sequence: TGTGCCAGCAGCGTAGCGGGGGGCGGTACCGGGGAGCTGTTTTTT.

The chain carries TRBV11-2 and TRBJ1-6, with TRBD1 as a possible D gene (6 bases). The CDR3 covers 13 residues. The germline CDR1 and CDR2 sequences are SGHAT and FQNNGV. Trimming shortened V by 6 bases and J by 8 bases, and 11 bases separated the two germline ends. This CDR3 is CASRRDRYSPLHF. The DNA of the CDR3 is TGTGCCAGCAGGCGAGACAGGTATTCACCCCTCCACTTT.

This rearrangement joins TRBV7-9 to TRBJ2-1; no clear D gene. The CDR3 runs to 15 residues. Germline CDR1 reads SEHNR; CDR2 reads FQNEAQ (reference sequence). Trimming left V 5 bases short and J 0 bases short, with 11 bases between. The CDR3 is CASSHKLPSYNEQFF. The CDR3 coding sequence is TGTGCCAGCAGCCACAAATTACCCTCCTACAATGAGCAGTTCTTC.

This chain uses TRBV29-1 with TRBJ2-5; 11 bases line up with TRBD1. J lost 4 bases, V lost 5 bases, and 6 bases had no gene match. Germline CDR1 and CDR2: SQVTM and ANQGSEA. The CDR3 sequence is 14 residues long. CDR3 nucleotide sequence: TGCAGCGTTCCTTCCGGGACAGGGGGAGAGACCCAGTACTTC. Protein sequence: CSVPSGTGGETQYF.

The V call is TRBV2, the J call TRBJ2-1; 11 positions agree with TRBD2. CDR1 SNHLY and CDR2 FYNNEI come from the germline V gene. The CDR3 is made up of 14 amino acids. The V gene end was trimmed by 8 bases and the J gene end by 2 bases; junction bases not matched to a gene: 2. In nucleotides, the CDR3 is TGTGCCAGCGGGACTAGCGGTACCTACAATGAGCAGTTCTTC. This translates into CASGTSGTYNEQFF. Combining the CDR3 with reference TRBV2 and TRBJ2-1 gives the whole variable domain EPEVTQTPSHQVTQMGQEVILRCVPISNHLYFYWYRQILGQKVEFLVSFYNNEISEKSEIFDDQFSVERPDGSNFTLKIRSTKLEDSAMYFCASGTSGTYNEQFFGPGTRLTVL.

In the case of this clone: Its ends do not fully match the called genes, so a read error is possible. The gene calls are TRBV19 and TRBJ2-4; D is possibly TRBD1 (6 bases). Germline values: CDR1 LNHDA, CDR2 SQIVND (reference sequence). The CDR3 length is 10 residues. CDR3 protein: CATLGTGLNF. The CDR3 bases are TGTGCCACCCTCGGAACAGGGCTGAACTTC. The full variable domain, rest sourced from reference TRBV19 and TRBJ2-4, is DGGITQSPKYLFRKEGQNVTLSCEQNLNHDAMYWYRQDPGQGLRLIYYSQIVNDFQKGDIAEGYSVSREKKESFPLTVTSAQKNPTAFYLCATLGTGLNFGAGTRLSVL.

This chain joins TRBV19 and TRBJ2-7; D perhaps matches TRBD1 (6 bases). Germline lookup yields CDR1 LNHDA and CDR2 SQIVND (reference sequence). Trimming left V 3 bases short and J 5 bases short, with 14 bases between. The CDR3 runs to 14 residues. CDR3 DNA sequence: TGTGCCAGTAGTATGAGGGGCAGGGGCGACGAGCAGTACTTC. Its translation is CASSMRGRGDEQYF.

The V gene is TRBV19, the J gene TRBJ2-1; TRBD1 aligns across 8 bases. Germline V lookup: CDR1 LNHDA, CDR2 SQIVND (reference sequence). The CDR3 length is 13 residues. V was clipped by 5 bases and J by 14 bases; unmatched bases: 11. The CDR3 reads CASSLGRGLLEFF. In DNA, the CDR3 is TGTGCCAGTAGTTTGGGCAGGGGGCTTTTGGAGTTCTTC.

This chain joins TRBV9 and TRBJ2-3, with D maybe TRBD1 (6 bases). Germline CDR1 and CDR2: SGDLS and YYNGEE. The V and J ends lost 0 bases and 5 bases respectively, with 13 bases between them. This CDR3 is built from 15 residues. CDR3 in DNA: TGTGCCAGCAGCGTAGTGGGGGCGCAGAGAGATACGCAGTATTTT. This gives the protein CASSVVGAQRDTQYF.

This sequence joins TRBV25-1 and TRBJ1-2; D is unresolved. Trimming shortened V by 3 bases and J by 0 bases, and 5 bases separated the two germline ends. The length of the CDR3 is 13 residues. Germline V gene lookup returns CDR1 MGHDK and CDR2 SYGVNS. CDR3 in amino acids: CASSDVANYGYTF. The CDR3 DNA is TGTGCCAGCAGTGACGTTGCTAACTATGGCTACACCTTC.

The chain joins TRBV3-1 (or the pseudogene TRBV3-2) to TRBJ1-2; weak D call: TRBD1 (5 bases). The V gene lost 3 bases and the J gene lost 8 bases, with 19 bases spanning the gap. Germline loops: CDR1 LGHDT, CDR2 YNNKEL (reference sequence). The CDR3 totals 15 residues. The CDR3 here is CASSHADQGIGGYTF. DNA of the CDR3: TGTGCCAGCAGCCACGCAGATCAGGGAATAGGCGGCTACACCTTC.

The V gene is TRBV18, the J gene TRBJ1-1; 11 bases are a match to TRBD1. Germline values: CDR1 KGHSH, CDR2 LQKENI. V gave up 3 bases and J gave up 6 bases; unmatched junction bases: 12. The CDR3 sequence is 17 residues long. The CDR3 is CASSPSSWTGGKAEAFF. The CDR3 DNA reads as TGTGCCAGCTCACCGTCGTCCTGGACAGGGGGCAAGGCTGAAGCTTTCTTT.

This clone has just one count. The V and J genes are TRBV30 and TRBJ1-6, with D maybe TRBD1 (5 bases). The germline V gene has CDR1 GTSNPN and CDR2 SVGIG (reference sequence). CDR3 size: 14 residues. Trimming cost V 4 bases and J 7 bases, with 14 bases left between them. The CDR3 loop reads CAWISRVLNSPLHF. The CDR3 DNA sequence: TGTGCCTGGATAAGCAGGGTACTGAATTCACCCCTCCACTTT.

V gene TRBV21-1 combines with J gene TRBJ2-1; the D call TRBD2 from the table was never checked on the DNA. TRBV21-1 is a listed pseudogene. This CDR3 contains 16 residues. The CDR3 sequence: CASSKASGKSYNEQFF. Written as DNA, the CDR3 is TGTGCCAGCAGCAAAGCTAGCGGTAAATCCTACAATGAGCAGTTCTTC.

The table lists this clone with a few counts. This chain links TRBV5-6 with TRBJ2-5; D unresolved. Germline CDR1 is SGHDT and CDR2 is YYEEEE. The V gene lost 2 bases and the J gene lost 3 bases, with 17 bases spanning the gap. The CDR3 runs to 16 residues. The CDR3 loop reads CASSLGSNPLKETQYF. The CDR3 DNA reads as TGTGCCAGCAGCTTAGGTAGCAATCCTCTTAAAGAGACCCAGTACTTC.

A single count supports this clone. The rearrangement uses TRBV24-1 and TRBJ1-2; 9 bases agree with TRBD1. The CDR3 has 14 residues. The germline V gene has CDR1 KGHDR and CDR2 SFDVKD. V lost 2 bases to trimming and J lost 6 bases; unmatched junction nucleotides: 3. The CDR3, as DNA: TGTGCCACCAGTGATTCGACAGGGGGTAATGGCTACACCTTC. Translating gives CATSDSTGGNGYTF.

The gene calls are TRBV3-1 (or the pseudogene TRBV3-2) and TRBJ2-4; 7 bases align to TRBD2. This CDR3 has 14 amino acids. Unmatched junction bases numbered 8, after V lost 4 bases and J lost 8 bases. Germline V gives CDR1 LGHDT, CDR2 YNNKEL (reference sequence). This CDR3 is CASSLRTSWYIQYF. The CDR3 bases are TGTGCCAGCAGCCTAAGGACTAGTTGGTACATTCAGTACTTC.

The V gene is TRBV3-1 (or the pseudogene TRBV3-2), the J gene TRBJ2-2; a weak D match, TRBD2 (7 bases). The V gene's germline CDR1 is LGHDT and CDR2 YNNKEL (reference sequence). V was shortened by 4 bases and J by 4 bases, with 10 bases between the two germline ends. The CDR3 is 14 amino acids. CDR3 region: CASSRGGGTGELFF. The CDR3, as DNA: TGTGCCAGCAGCCGGGGAGGGGGCACCGGGGAGCTGTTTTTT.

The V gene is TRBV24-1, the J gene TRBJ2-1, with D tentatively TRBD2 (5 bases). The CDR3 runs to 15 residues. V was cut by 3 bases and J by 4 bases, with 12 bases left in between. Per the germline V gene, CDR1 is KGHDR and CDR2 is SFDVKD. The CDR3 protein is CATSDQTSGYNEQFF. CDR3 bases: TGTGCCACCAGTGATCAGACGAGCGGTTACAATGAGCAGTTCTTC.

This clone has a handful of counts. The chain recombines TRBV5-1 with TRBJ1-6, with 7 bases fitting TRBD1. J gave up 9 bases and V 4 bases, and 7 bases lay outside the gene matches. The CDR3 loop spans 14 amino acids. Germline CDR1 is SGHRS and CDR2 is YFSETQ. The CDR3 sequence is CASSPTGVASPLHF. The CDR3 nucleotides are TGCGCCAGCAGCCCCACAGGGGTTGCTTCACCCCTCCACTTT.